These 5 T cell receptor beta chains originate from one sample sequenced in a study of OX40 agonist ivuxolimab in advanced cancers. The method was immunoSEQ multiplex PCR; TCRdb's version includes in-frame clones alone and lacks a portion of them. The table includes tens of thousands of clones, 80% to 95% detected once. The sample in question was CD4+ or CD8+ T cells sorted from blood, obtained in a trial of the OX40 agonist ivuxolimab. These TCRs come from an adult with an advanced solid tumor such as melanoma, head and neck, liver or kidney cancer.

This chain uses TRBV6-5 with TRBJ1-4; 7 bases line up with TRBD1. Germline CDR1 MNHEY, CDR2 SVGAGI. CDR3 length: 15 amino acids. Germline trimming cut 8 bases from V and 6 bases from J; bases unmatched to any gene: 12. The CDR3 coding sequence is TGTGCCAGCGGGGCGAGGGGGCTGTATTATGAAAAACTGTTTTTT. It specifies CASGARGLYYEKLFF.

This rearrangement joins TRBV5-1 to TRBJ2-7; no firm D call. Germline CDR1 SGHRS, CDR2 YFSETQ. CDR3 length: 14 amino acids. V was trimmed by 0 bases and J by 3 bases, leaving 10 bases between them. CDR3 protein: CASSLASLGYEQYF. The CDR3, as DNA: TGCGCCAGCAGCTTGGCCAGTCTAGGCTACGAGCAGTACTTC.

This clone has only one observation. The CDR3 region is CASSQGGLRTGNFELFF. The CDR3 nucleotides read TGCGCCAGCAGCCAAGGTGGACTCCGGACAGGGAATTTTGAACTGTTTTTT. The J gene is TRBJ1-4, the V gene TRBV4-1, with TRBD1 identical over 8 bases. The CDR3 totals 17 residues. Germline-derived CDR1 and CDR2 are MGHRA and YSYEKL. V gave up 1 base and J gave up 12 bases; unmatched junction bases: 16.

The CDR3 DNA follows: TGTGCCAGCAGCTTAGCGGGGGGGGGATACGCGGTAGGCTATGGCTACACCTTC. As protein: CASSLAGGGYAVGYGYTF. V usage is TRBV7-8 and J usage is TRBJ1-2, with D possibly TRBD1 on 5 matching bases. V lost 0 bases, J lost 4 bases, and 21 bases lay in between. The CDR3 is 18 residues long. Germline loops: CDR1 SGHVS, CDR2 FQNEAQ.

V and J are TRBV27 and TRBJ2-7; 8 nucleotides line up with TRBD1. Germline V gene sequence: CDR1 MNHEY, CDR2 SMNVEV (reference sequence). V lost 8 bases and J lost 3; bases outside the gene matches: 12. This CDR3 has 15 residues. CDR3 in amino acids: CASRTGFSAYYEQYF. In DNA form, the CDR3 reads TGTGCCAGCCGGACAGGGTTTTCGGCCTACTACGAGCAGTACTTC.